This entry lists 18 T cell receptor beta chains sequenced from one sample in a study of cytomegalovirus exposure and HLA in healthy donors. It was with 60 Vbeta and 13 Jbeta primers that the PCR ran. The table came from immunoSEQ multiplex PCR; TCRdb's copy has only in-frame clones and leaves some out. The sample totals about 70,000 clones. Input material: PBMCs. The receptors derive from a female donor in good health and CMV-seropositive.

The chain joins TRBV6-6 to TRBJ1-2, with 10 bases fitting TRBD1. The CDR3 runs 15 residues. V dropped 2 bases and J dropped 4; count of bases not matched to a gene: 4. Germline V gene data show CDR1 as MNHNY and CDR2 as SVGAGI (reference sequence). The CDR3: CASSYEGTGVYGYTF. As DNA, the CDR3 is TGTGCCAGCAGTTACGAGGGGACAGGGGTCTATGGCTACACCTTC.

The chain is built from TRBV29-1 and TRBJ2-1, with TRBD2 identical over 8 bases. From germline, CDR1 is SQVTM and CDR2 ANQGSEA. The CDR3 spans 14 residues. Trimming cost V 7 bases and J 4 bases; bases outside gene matches: 9. The CDR3 region has the DNA TGCAGCGCTCCTGTGGGACTAGAGTACAATGAGCAGTTCTTC. Translated: CSAPVGLEYNEQFF.

This chain uses TRBV6-4 with TRBJ2-3, with 10 bases lining up with TRBD1. This CDR3 is 15 amino acids long. V trimming: 3 bases; J trimming: 4 bases; junction bases outside the gene matches: 4. Germline CDR1 and CDR2: MRHNA and SNTAGT. This chain's CDR3 is CASSEGGQGSDTQYF. In DNA form, the CDR3 reads TGTGCCAGCAGTGAGGGGGGACAGGGGTCAGATACGCAGTATTTT.

This chain joins TRBV4-3 and TRBJ1-4, with a tentative D call TRBD1 (6 bases). From germline, CDR1 is LGHNA and CDR2 YSLEER. Trimming took off 0 bases at V and 4 bases at J, with 9 bases between the two ends. The CDR3 runs 15 residues. CDR3 sequence reads: CASSQETGFNEKLFF. DNA of the CDR3: TGCGCCAGCAGCCAAGAAACAGGGTTTAATGAAAAACTGTTTTTT.

For the CDR3, the DNA is TGTGCCAGCAGCGTAGGTGGCTTCATGAACACTGAAGCTTTCTTT. Amino acid sequence: CASSVGGFMNTEAFF. The rearrangement uses TRBV9 and TRBJ1-1; D unresolved. CDR1 and CDR2 from the germline V gene are SGDLS and YYNGEE. V lost 0 bases and J 0 bases, leaving 9 bases between the germline ends. The CDR3 sequence is 15 residues long.

This chain connects TRBV15 to TRBJ2-7; maybe TRBD1 (6 bases). The V gene's germline CDR1 is LNHNV and CDR2 YYDKDF (reference sequence). V gave up 5 bases and J gave up 5 bases, with 19 bases separating them. This CDR3 is built from 15 residues. CDR3 protein: CATSALTGIVDEQYF. The CDR3 nucleotides read TGTGCCACCAGCGCATTAACAGGGATTGTCGACGAGCAGTACTTC. The variable domain in full, with the rest retrieved from reference TRBV15 and TRBJ2-7, is DAMVIQNPRYQVTQFGKPVTLSCSQTLNHNVMYWYQQKSSQAPKLLFHYYDKDFNNEADTPDNFQSRRPNTSFCFLDIRSPGLGDTAMYLCATSALTGIVDEQYFGPGTRLTVT.

The V call is TRBV15, the J call TRBJ1-5, with D possibly matching TRBD1 (6 bases). From germline, CDR1 is LNHNV and CDR2 YYDKDF (reference sequence). V was shortened by 3 bases and J by 7 bases, with 16 bases between the two germline ends. This CDR3 has 15 residues. CDR3 in amino acids: CATSSGYRDGQPQHF. The CDR3, as DNA: TGTGCCACCAGCAGCGGATACAGGGACGGGCAGCCCCAGCATTTT.

This rearrangement joins TRBV4-3 to TRBJ1-1; no reliable D call. The CDR3 has 14 residues. Per germline, CDR1 LGHNA and CDR2 YSLEER. V lost 3 bases and J 4 bases, leaving 12 bases between the germline ends. The CDR3 DNA sequence: TGCGCCAGCAGCCAGGAGTGGCGGGGCACTGAAGCTTTCTTT. The encoded protein is CASSQEWRGTEAFF.

This chain connects TRBV18 to TRBJ1-1, with D tentatively TRBD1 (6 bases). Trimming pared 0 bases from V and 3 bases from J, leaving 14 bases between. The CDR3 runs to 16 residues. The germline V gene encodes CDR1 KGHSH and CDR2 LQKENI. The CDR3 region is CASSPPVGGEDTEAFF. Written as DNA, the CDR3 is TGTGCCAGCTCACCACCAGTTGGGGGCGAGGACACTGAAGCTTTCTTT.

The gene calls are TRBV7-2 and TRBJ1-1; D is undetermined. Trimming stripped 1 base from V and 3 bases from J, with 12 bases between. Looked up from germline, CDR1 is SGHTA and CDR2 is FQGNSA. The CDR3 runs to 15 residues. The DNA of the CDR3 is TGTGCCAGCAGCTTAGGCCTCATCGGGGACACTGAAGCTTTCTTT. This gives the protein CASSLGLIGDTEAFF.

The V gene is TRBV18, the J gene TRBJ2-3, with 14 bases matching TRBD2. This CDR3 region has 16 residues. Trimming removed 3 bases from V and 5 bases from J; junction bases left unmatched: 4. Looked up from germline, CDR1 is KGHSH and CDR2 is LQKENI. CDR3 amino acids: CASSPPGLAGVDTQYF. The CDR3 DNA follows: TGTGCCAGCTCACCTCCGGGACTAGCGGGGGTAGATACGCAGTATTTT.

The V gene is TRBV6-4, the J gene TRBJ2-3; the D is unclear. V gave up 3 bases and J gave up 0 bases, with 4 bases separating them. The CDR3 spans 13 residues. Per germline, CDR1 MRHNA and CDR2 SNTAGT. CDR3 nucleotides: TGTGCCAGCAGTGAGCGGAGCACAGATACGCAGTATTTT. Translated: CASSERSTDTQYF.

The chain links TRBV4-2 to TRBJ2-7; TRBD2 is a possible D gene (5 bases). The CDR3 runs to 17 residues. The germline gives CDR1 LGHNA, CDR2 YNFKEQ. Trimming took off 0 bases at V and 0 bases at J, with 15 bases between the two ends. Here the CDR3 DNA reads TGTGCCAGCAGCCAAGATAGGCTAGCACTTTCCTCCTACGAGCAGTACTTC. Translation gives CASSQDRLALSSYEQYF.

This chain connects TRBV19 to TRBJ1-3; 9 bases are shared with TRBD1. CDR3 length equals 14 residues. Per the germline V gene, CDR1 is LNHDA and CDR2 is SQIVND (reference sequence). V lost 7 bases and J lost 4; bases outside the gene matches: 5. The DNA of the CDR3 is TGTGCCAGTATCCCGACAGGGGGAGGAAACACCATATATTTT. Translating gives CASIPTGGGNTIYF.

The chain has TRBV30 and TRBJ2-7; 8 nucleotides agree with TRBD2. Germline V gives CDR1 GTSNPN, CDR2 SVGIG (reference sequence). V was clipped by 7 bases and J by 2 bases; unmatched bases: 7. The CDR3 is 13 amino acids. The CDR3 coding sequence is TGTGCCTTAGGGGGACTAGAAGCCTACGAGCAGTACTTC. It specifies CALGGLEAYEQYF.

The chain employs TRBV4-3 and TRBJ2-7; maybe TRBD2 (6 bases). V lost 3 bases and J 2 bases, leaving 11 bases between the germline ends. Germline V gene lookup returns CDR1 LGHNA and CDR2 YSLEER. This CDR3 comprises 14 residues. CDR3 in DNA: TGCGCCAGCAGCCAGTACGGGGGACCCTACGAGCAGTACTTC. Its protein product is CASSQYGGPYEQYF.

The DNA of the CDR3 is TGTGCCTGGAGTCATGTGACTACCGACGAGCAGTACTTC. This sequence encodes CAWSHVTTDEQYF. The rearrangement links TRBV30 to TRBJ2-7, with a tentative D call TRBD2 (5 bases). The CDR3 consists of 13 residues. V lost 2 bases and J 5 bases, leaving 13 bases between the germline ends. CDR1 is GTSNPN, CDR2 SVGIG, per germline (reference sequence).

The chain couples TRBV5-4 to TRBJ1-2; D is uncertain. CDR3 length: 13 amino acids. Germline CDR1 is SGHNT and CDR2 is YYREEE (reference sequence). The V and J ends lost 7 bases and 2 bases respectively, with 12 bases between them. CDR3 coding DNA: TGTGCCAGCGCAACGAGAGGGAACTATGGCTACACCTTC. Translated, it gives CASATRGNYGYTF.